This T cell receptor (beta chain) was captured in a study of T cells in tuberculosis. CDR1 is MDHEN and CDR2 is SYDVKM in the germline V gene. V was clipped by 8 bases and J by 0 bases, with 13 bases between them. The CDR3 consists of 14 residues. Specified time point: new active TB diagnosis, blood taken before or within 7 days of starting treatment. The method was immunoSEQ multiplex PCR; TCRdb's version includes in-frame clones alone and lacks a portion of them. This sample has around 30,000 clones; more than 85% occur once, and the top ten carry over 10%. The rearrangement joins TRBV28 to TRBJ1-1; D unclear. This clonotype was sampled from an adult with tuberculosis. Source: PBMCs, taken at tuberculosis diagnosis. CDR3 in DNA: TGTGCCAGCCGGGCCACGGGGATGAACACTGAAGCTTTCTTT. It translates to CASRATGMNTEAFF.